The clone carrying this T cell receptor beta chain was counted a few times. This sample is part of a study of blood T cell repertoires in COVID-19. About the research overall: The United States, Italy and Spain provided the acute and convalescent COVID-19 samples.

J was trimmed by 4 bases and V by 3 bases; bases with no gene match: 2. The germline gives CDR1 MNHEY, CDR2 SMNVEV (reference sequence). This CDR3 is built from 14 residues. Original processing notes: Estimates of nucleated cell counts were drawn from the amplification of reference gene primers. Using immunoSEQ multiplex PCR, the repertoire was profiled, and TCRdb retains in-frame clones only, with some absent. V and J calls and clone size are as listed in that table; D and trimming were resolved from the DNA. The table shows around 190,000 clones, with more than 70% occurring only once. This sequence was found in a human donor in a cohort sampled during active COVID-19. The chain links TRBV27 to TRBJ2-3, with 9 bases lining up with TRBD2. The sequenced sample consisted of peripheral blood. The CDR3 DNA is TGTGCCAGCAGTTTCGGGACTAGCCCAGATACGCAGTATTTT. Translation: CASSFGTSPDTQYF.